This T cell receptor (beta chain) originates from a study of human T cells and chemical hapten exposure. Within the library, unique molecular identifiers were attached to each individual cDNA molecule. TCRdb recomputed calls from the RACE reads with MiXCR, one row per CDR3 protein. The sample lists over 75,000 distinct CDR3 sequences; roughly 7.1% were seen once. Time point defined: patch test 1, 2 weeks after DPC sensitization. Treatment indicated: therapeutic diphenylcyclopropenone sensitization with weekly scalp DPC. Germline V gene lookup returns CDR1 LNHDA and CDR2 SQIVND (reference sequence). V was cut by 5 bases and J by 0 bases, with 4 bases left in between. The CDR3 covers 12 residues.

This chain links TRBV19 with TRBJ2-5; D unclear. The starting material was whole blood, obtained in connection with sensitization to the hapten diphenylcyclopropenone (DPC). This sequence originates from a woman aged 25 to 39 with alopecia areata. Some clones in this sample may be carry-over from other donors' samples. CDR3 sequence (DNA): TGTGCCAGTAGTGGGAACCAAGAGACCCAGTACTTC. Translation: CASSGNQETQYF.